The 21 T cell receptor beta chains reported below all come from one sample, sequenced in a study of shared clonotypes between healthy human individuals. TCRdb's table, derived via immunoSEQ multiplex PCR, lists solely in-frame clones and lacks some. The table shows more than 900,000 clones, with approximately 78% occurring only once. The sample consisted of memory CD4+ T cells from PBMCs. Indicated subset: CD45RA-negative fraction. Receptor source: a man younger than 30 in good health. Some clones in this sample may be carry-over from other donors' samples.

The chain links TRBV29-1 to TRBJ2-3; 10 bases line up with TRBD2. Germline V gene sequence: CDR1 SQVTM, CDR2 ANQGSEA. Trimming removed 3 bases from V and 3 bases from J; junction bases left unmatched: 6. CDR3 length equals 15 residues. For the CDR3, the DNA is TGCAGCGTTGACGCTAGCGGGAGAAGGACAGATACGCAGTATTTT. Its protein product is CSVDASGRRTDTQYF.

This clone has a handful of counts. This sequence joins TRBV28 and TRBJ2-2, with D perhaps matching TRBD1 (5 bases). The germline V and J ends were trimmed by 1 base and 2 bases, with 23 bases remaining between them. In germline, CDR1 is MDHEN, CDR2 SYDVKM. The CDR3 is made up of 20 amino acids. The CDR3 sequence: CASSLFLDNWRIKNTGELFF. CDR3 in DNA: TGTGCCAGCAGTTTATTCCTGGACAACTGGAGAATAAAAAACACCGGGGAGCTGTTTTTT.

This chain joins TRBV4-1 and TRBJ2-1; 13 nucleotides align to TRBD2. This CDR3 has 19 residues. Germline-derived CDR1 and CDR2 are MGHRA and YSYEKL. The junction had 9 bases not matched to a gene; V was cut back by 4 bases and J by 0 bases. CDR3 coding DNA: TGCGCCAGCAGCCCACTAGCGGGAGGGCCATCCGCCTCCTACAATGAGCAGTTCTTC. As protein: CASSPLAGGPSASYNEQFF.

CDR3 in DNA: TGCGCCAGCAGCGTTCGGCCAGGGGCCGCCTTCGGGGAGACCCAGTACTTC. Encoded protein: CASSVRPGAAFGETQYF. The V and J genes are TRBV4-1 and TRBJ2-5; D possibly corresponds to TRBD1 (6 bases). Per germline, CDR1 MGHRA and CDR2 YSYEKL. The CDR3 contains 17 residues. V was trimmed by 5 bases and J by 5 bases, leaving 24 bases between them.

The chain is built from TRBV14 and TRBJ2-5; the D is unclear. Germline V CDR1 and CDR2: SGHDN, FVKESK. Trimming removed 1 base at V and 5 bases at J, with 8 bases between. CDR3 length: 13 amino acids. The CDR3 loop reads CASSQVLRETQYF. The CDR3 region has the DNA TGTGCCAGCAGCCAAGTTCTCCGGGAGACCCAGTACTTC.

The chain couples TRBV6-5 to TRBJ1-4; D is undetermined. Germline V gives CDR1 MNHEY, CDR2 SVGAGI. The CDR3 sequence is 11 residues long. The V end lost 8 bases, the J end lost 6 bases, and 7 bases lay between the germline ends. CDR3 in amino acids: CASGPYEKLFF. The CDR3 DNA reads TGTGCCAGCGGACCCTATGAAAAACTGTTTTTT.

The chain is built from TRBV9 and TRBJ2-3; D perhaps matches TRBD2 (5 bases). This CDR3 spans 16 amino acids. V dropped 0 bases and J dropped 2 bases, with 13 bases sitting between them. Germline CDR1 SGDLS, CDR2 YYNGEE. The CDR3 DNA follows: TGTGCCAGCAGCGTAGGATCGTCTGACTACACAGATACGCAGTATTTT. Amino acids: CASSVGSSDYTDTQYF.

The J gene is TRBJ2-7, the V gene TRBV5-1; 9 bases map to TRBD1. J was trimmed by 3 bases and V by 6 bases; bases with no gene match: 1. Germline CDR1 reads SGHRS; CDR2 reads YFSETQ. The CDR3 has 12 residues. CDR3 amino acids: CASKGQGYEQYF. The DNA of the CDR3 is TGCGCCAGCAAGGGACAGGGCTACGAGCAGTACTTC.

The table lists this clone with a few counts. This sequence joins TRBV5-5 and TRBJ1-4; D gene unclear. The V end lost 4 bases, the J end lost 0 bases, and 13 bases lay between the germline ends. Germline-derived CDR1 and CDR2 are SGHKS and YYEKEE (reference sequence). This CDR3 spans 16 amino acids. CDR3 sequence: CASSALLFATNEKLFF. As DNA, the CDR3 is TGTGCCAGCAGCGCGCTTCTTTTTGCAACTAATGAAAAACTGTTTTTT. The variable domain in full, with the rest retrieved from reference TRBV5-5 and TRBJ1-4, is DAGVTQSPTHLIKTRGQQVTLRCSPISGHKSVSWYQQVLGQGPQFIFQYYEKEERGRGNFPDRFSARQFPNYSSELNVNALLLGDSALYLCASSALLFATNEKLFFGSGTQLSVL.

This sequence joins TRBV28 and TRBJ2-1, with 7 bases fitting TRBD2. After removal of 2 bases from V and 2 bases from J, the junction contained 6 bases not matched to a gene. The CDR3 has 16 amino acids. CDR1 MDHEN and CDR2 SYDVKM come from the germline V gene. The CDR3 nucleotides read TGTGCCAGCAGTTTACCCGGGGGGTCCCCCTACAATGAGCAGTTCTTC. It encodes CASSLPGGSPYNEQFF.

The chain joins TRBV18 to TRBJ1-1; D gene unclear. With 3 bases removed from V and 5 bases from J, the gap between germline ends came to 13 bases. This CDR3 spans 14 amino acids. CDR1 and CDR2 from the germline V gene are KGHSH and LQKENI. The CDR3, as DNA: TGTGCCAGCTCACCCGGGCGGGTAGGGACTGAAGCTTTCTTT. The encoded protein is CASSPGRVGTEAFF.

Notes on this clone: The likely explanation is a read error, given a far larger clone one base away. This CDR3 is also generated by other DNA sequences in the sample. The CDR3 loop reads CAWTRRKGGSGTGELFF. CDR3 bases: TGTGCTTGGACCCGGAGAAAGGGGGGGAGTGGCACCGGGGAGCTGTTTTTT. V and J are TRBV30 and TRBJ2-2; D possibly corresponds to TRBD2 (7 bases). The V gene's germline CDR1 is GTSNPN and CDR2 SVGIG (reference sequence). The CDR3 has 17 amino acids.

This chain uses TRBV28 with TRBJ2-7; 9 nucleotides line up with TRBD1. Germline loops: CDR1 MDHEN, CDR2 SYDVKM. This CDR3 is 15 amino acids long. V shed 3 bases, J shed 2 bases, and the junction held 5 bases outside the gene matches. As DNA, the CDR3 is TGTGCCAGCAGTTTGGCCGGGACAGGGACCTACGAGCAGTACTTC. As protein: CASSLAGTGTYEQYF.

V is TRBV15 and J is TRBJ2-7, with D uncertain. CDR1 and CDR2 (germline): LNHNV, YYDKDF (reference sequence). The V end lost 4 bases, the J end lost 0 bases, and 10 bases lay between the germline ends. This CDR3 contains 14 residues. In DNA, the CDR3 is TGTGCCACCAGCAAGGCCTACACCTCCTACGAGCAGTACTTC. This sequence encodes CATSKAYTSYEQYF.

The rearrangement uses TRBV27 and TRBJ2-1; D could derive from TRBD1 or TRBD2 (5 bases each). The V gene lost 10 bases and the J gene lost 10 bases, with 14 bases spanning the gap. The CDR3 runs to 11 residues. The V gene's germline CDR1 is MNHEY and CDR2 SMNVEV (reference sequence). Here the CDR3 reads CATTTGGEQFF. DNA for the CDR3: TGTGCCACCACCACAGGCGGGGAGCAGTTCTTC.

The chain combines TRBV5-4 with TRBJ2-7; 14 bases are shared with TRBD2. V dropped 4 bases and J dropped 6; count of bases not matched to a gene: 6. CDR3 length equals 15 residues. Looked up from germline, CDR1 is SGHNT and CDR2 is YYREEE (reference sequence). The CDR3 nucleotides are TGTGCCAGCAGCCCATATGGACTAGCGGGAGGCGAGCAGTACTTC. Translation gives CASSPYGLAGGEQYF. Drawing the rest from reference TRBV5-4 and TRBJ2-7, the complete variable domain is ETGVTQSPTHLIKTRGQQVTLRCSSQSGHNTVSWYQQALGQGPQFIFQYYREEENGRGNFPPRFSGLQFPNYSSELNVNALELDDSALYLCASSPYGLAGGEQYFGPGTRLTVT.

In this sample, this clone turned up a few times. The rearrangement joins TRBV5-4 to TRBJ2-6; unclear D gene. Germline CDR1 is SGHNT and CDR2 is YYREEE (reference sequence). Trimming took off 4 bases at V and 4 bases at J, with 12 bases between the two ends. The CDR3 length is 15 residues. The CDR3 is CASSLSSPGANVLTF. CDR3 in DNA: TGTGCCAGCAGCCTCAGTTCCCCCGGGGCCAACGTCCTGACTTTC.

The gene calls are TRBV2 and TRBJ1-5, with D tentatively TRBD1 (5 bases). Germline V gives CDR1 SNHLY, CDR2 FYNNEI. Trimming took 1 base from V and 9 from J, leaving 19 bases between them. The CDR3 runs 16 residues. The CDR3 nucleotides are TGTGCCAGCAGTGAAGGTGCGGGGCCCAGCGGGTCGCCCCAGCATTTT. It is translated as CASSEGAGPSGSPQHF.

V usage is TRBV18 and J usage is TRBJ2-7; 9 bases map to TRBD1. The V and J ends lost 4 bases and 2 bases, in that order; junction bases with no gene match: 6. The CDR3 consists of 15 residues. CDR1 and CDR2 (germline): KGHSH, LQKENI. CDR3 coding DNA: TGTGCCAGCTCACGGCAACAGGGGGCGGCCTACGAGCAGTACTTC. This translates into CASSRQQGAAYEQYF.

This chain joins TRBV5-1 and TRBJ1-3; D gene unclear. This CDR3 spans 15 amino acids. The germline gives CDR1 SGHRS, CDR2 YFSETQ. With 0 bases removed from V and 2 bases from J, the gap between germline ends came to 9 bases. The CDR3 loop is CASSLGPVPGNTIYF. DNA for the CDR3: TGCGCCAGCAGCTTGGGTCCAGTGCCTGGAAACACCATATATTTT.

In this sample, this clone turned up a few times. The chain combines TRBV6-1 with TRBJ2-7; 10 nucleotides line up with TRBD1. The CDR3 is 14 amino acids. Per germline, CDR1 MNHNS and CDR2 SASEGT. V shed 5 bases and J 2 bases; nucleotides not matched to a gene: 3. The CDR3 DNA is TGTGCCAGCAGTCGACAGGGGGCGGCCTACGAGCAGTACTTC. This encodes CASSRQGAAYEQYF.